The 28 T cell receptor beta chains below all came from one sample that was sequenced in a study of tumor and adjacent non-tumor tissue in lung cancer. The library came from three nested PCR rounds adapted from ARM-PCR protocols. Each CDR3 protein is one row after TCRdb ran MiXCR on the multiplex PCR reads. The table has 75,000 to 95,000 distinct CDR3 sequences, over 55% seen once; the top ten hold around 10%. This sample's RNA came from whole unsorted tissue. Sequencing was performed on lung tumor tissue. These receptors originate from a woman in her thirties or forties with non-small cell lung cancer.

This clonotype was seen a few times. The rearrangement joins TRBV5-1 to TRBJ1-2, with a possible D match to TRBD1 (6 bases). Germline V gene lookup returns CDR1 SGHRS and CDR2 YFSETQ. This CDR3 spans 14 amino acids. Trimming shortened V by 6 bases and J by 0 bases, and 12 bases separated the two germline ends. This chain's CDR3 is CASNVDRSNYGYTF. CDR3 nucleotides: TGCGCCAGCAACGTTGACAGGTCTAACTATGGCTACACCTTC.

A remark on this clonotype: Mismatch with germline at one junction end may stem from a read error. The chain has TRBV20-1 and TRBJ1-5; the match to TRBD1 covers 9 bases. The germline CDR1 and CDR2 sequences are DFQATT and SNEGSKA (reference sequence). The CDR3 contains 16 residues. CDR3 in DNA: TGCAGTGCTCGGGACAGGGTTGGGGATAGCAATCAGTCCCAGCATTTT. It codes for CSARDRVGDSNQSQHF.

A note on this clonotype: A much bigger clone sits one base away, suggesting this may be a read error. The V and J genes are TRBV2 and TRBJ1-4, with a tentative D call TRBD1 (6 bases). This CDR3 comprises 15 residues. Germline CDR1 reads SNHLY; CDR2 reads FYNNEI. The CDR3 sequence: CAISRQQGKNEKLFF. CDR3 coding DNA: TGTGCCATCAGTAGGCAACAGGGTAAAAATGAAAAACTGTTTTTT.

On this clonotype itself: The conserved closing phenylalanine or tryptophan is absent in this CDR3, likely reflecting a read error. The rearrangement joins TRBV10-3 to TRBJ2-1; D gene ambiguous. The V end was cut by 5 bases, the J end by 2 bases, with 16 bases between. This CDR3 comprises 16 residues. Germline V gene data show CDR1 as ENHRY and CDR2 as SYGVKD. CDR3: CAISLGRRSTYNEQFI. CDR3 nucleotides: TGTGCCATCAGTTTGGGTCGGAGATCTACCTACAATGAGCAGTTCATC.

In regard to this clonotype: In this CDR3 the conserved last residue, phenylalanine or tryptophan, is missing, so a read error is likely. The V call is TRBV11-3, the J call TRBJ2-1; D perhaps matches TRBD1 (6 bases). V was clipped by 5 bases and J by 8 bases, with 16 bases between them. This CDR3 is built from 14 residues. Germline-derived CDR1 and CDR2 are SGHNT and YENEEA. CDR3 sequence: CASSPGHGGDEQFV. DNA for the CDR3: TGTGCCAGCAGCCCCGGACATGGGGGCGATGAGCAGTTCGTC.

J is TRBJ2-3 and V is TRBV11-2, with D hard to call. The V end was cut by 7 bases, the J end by 2 bases, with 7 bases between. CDR1 SGHAT and CDR2 FQNNGV come from the germline V gene. The CDR3 extends over 12 amino acids. The CDR3 region has the DNA TGTGCCAGCACCTCCTACACAGATACGCAGTATTTT. It yields the protein CASTSYTDTQYF.

To note about this clonotype: The CDR3 end shows no conserved phenylalanine or tryptophan, and so a read error is likely. V gene TRBV11-2 combines with J gene TRBJ2-1; D may correspond to TRBD1 or TRBD2 (6 bases each). Germline loops: CDR1 SGHAT, CDR2 FQNNGV. The CDR3 is made up of 14 amino acids. CDR3 nucleotides: TGTGCCAGCAGTTTAGAGGGGGGATGCAATGAGCAGTTCCTC. Residues: CASSLEGGCNEQFL.

This clonotype has just one count. The CDR3 region is CAASRQAGNEQFF. CDR3 nucleotides: TGTGCCGCCAGCCGACAGGCTGGCAATGAGCAGTTCTTC. The chain employs TRBV14 and TRBJ2-1; a weak D match, TRBD1 (6 bases). The germline gives CDR1 SGHDN, CDR2 FVKESK. V dropped 11 bases and J dropped 6 bases, with 17 bases sitting between them. There are 13 residues in the CDR3.

The chain joins TRBV29-1 to TRBJ1-4, with D perhaps TRBD1 (5 bases). Looked up from germline, CDR1 is SQVTM and CDR2 is ANQGSEA. The CDR3 is 16 residues long. V lost 0 bases and J lost 0, with 11 bases in between. DNA of the CDR3: TGCAGCGTTGAAGAGGGGGTGGAGGCAACTAATGAAAAACTGTTTTTT. Translating gives CSVEEGVEATNEKLFF.

Remarks on this clonotype: This may come from a read error, since a much larger clone is one base off. V is TRBV6-5 and J is TRBJ2-7; no definite D call. Germline V gene lookup returns CDR1 MNHEY and CDR2 SVGAGI. Between the trimmed V and J ends, which lost 7 bases and 6 bases, there was a span of 16 bases. The CDR3 has 13 residues. CDR3 DNA: TGTGCCAGCAATTATCAAAGTGGTTTCGAGCAGTACTTC. It yields the protein CASNYQSGFEQYF.

On this clonotype itself: A junction end diverges from the germline sequence, so it may reflect a read error. The V call is TRBV11-2, the J call TRBJ2-4; D uncertain. The CDR3 loop spans 14 amino acids. The germline gives CDR1 SGHAT, CDR2 FQNNGV. Here the CDR3 reads CASLDRLGRNIQYF. In DNA form, the CDR3 reads TGTGCCAGTCTGGACCGACTGGGAAGGAACATTCAATACTTC.

Points on this clonotype: One junction end disagrees with the germline gene, perhaps due to a read error. The chain uses TRBV4-2 and TRBJ2-7, with 8 positions matching TRBD2. The CDR3 is made up of 16 amino acids. Germline lookup yields CDR1 LGHNA and CDR2 YNFKEQ. This chain's CDR3 is CASSQEGRSGSYKQYF. Here the CDR3 DNA reads TGTGCCAGCAGTCAAGAGGGGCGGAGCGGGAGTTACAAGCAGTACTTC.

This sequence joins TRBV14 and TRBJ2-1; possibly TRBD1 or TRBD2 for D (5 bases each). Per the germline V gene, CDR1 is SGHDN and CDR2 is FVKESK. This CDR3 has 15 residues. V was cut by 4 bases and J by 6 bases, with 16 bases left in between. The CDR3 protein is CASSPLGAEVNEQFF. The CDR3 region has the DNA TGTGCCAGCAGCCCGTTAGGGGCGGAGGTCAATGAGCAGTTCTTC.

V is TRBV29-1 and J is TRBJ2-3; either TRBD1 or TRBD2 may fit D (5 bases each). This CDR3 has 14 residues. The V gene's germline CDR1 is SQVTM and CDR2 ANQGSEA. With 5 bases removed from V and 2 bases from J, the gap between germline ends came to 14 bases. The CDR3 is CSVNQRGNTDTQYF. The CDR3 nucleotides are TGCAGCGTTAATCAACGGGGCAACACAGATACGCAGTATTTT.

The chain links TRBV12-5 to TRBJ2-2, with 11 nucleotides matching TRBD2. The trim removed 9 bases at V and 5 bases at J, leaving 11 bases unmatched. The CDR3 is 16 residues long. The germline gives CDR1 LGHNT, CDR2 FRNRAP. CDR3 bases: TGTGCTAGGGCCCGTCTAGCGGGAGGAGGGACCGGGGAGCTGTTTTTT. Its protein is CARARLAGGGTGELFF.

This chain connects TRBV15 to TRBJ1-4, with unresolved D. From germline, CDR1 is LNHNV and CDR2 YYDKDF (reference sequence). The CDR3 is 15 amino acids. The germline V and J ends were trimmed by 0 bases and 8 bases, with 13 bases remaining between them. The chain's CDR3 is CATSRDVGGGEKLFF. In nucleotides, the CDR3 is TGTGCCACCAGCAGAGATGTTGGAGGTGGGGAAAAACTGTTTTTT.

With respect to this clonotype: An end of the junction does not agree with germline; a read error may underlie this. This chain connects TRBV29-1 to TRBJ2-7, with TRBD1 matching over 11 bases. The CDR3 covers 12 residues. CDR1 is SQVTM and CDR2 is ANQGSEA in the germline V gene. The CDR3: CSVDRGRNKQYF. DNA of the CDR3: TGCAGCGTGGACAGGGGGCGCAACAAGCAATACTTC.

Turning to this clonotype: The conserved closing phenylalanine or tryptophan is absent in this CDR3, likely reflecting a read error. V is TRBV6-5 and J is TRBJ2-7; D is uncertain. The CDR3 contains 15 residues. From germline, CDR1 is MNHEY and CDR2 SVGAGI. CDR3 nucleotides: TGTGCTAGCAGCCGAACCAGTTTTCGCTCCTACGAGCAGTACCTC. Translation gives CASSRTSFRSYEQYL.

The CDR3 loop is CASSLGRGATQPQHF. CDR3 in DNA: TGTGCCAGCAGTTTAGGCCGGGGGGCGACTCAGCCCCAGCATTTT. The chain employs TRBV12-3 or TRBV12-4 and TRBJ1-5, with D possibly being TRBD1 (6 bases). The CDR3 has 15 amino acids. The V end was cut by 1 base, the J end by 6 bases, with 13 bases between.

In the case of this clonotype: The junction shows a germline mismatch at one end, possibly a read error. The rearrangement uses TRBV7-9 and TRBJ2-7; D unresolved. CDR1 and CDR2 from the germline V gene are SEHNR and FQNEAQ (reference sequence). The CDR3 length is 12 residues. Here the CDR3 DNA reads TGTGCCAGCAGCTTTCGGAACTACGAGCAGTATTTC. This sequence encodes CASSFRNYEQYF.

About this clonotype itself: A read error may account for a junction end that differs from germline. This chain links TRBV28 with TRBJ1-6, with TRBD1 as a possible D gene (6 bases). CDR1 and CDR2 (germline): MDHEN, SYDVKM. This CDR3 is built from 13 residues. This CDR3 is CVSVRDKDSPLHF. The CDR3, as DNA: TGTGTCAGCGTGAGGGACAAGGATTCACCCCTCCACTTT. Based on the CDR3 plus reference TRBV28 and TRBJ1-6, the full variable domain is DVKVTQSSRYLVKRTGEKVFLECVQDMDHENMFWYRQDPGLGLRLIYFSYDVKMKEKGDIPEGYSVSREKKERFSLILESASTNQTSMYLCVSVRDKDSPLHFGNGTRLTVT.

As to this clonotype: Possible read error: a much larger clone is one base away. The gene calls are TRBV6-6 and TRBJ2-7; the D gene is possibly TRBD2 (6 bases). This CDR3 region has 16 residues. In germline, CDR1 is MNHNY, CDR2 SVGAGI (reference sequence). CDR3 loop: CVSSSRGGVISYEQYF. The CDR3 bases are TGTGTCAGCAGTTCCCGAGGAGGGGTTATCAGCTACGAGCAGTACTTC.

Details on this clonotype: A much larger clonotype is one base distant, so this may be a read error. V and J are TRBV5-8 and TRBJ1-5; no clear D. CDR3 size: 11 residues. Germline CDR1 and CDR2: SGHTS and YDEGEE. The CDR3 DNA follows: TGTGCCAACAGCTTAGGTCAGCCCCAGCATTTT. Protein sequence: CANSLGQPQHF.

On this clonotype: An end of the junction differs from the germline gene, which may be a read error. The chain couples TRBV6-1 to TRBJ2-1; 9 bases are a match to TRBD1. The CDR3 sequence is 16 residues long. From germline, CDR1 is MNHNS and CDR2 SASEGT. Written as DNA, the CDR3 is TGTGCCTGCAGCTCGAGATCGGGACAGGGCTACATTGAGCAGTTCTTC. Its translation is CACSSRSGQGYIEQFF.

Points on this clonotype: In this CDR3 the conserved last residue, phenylalanine or tryptophan, is missing, so a read error is likely. This chain joins TRBV20-1 and TRBJ1-2; maybe TRBD1 (5 bases). Germline CDR1 reads DFQATT; CDR2 reads SNEGSKA (reference sequence). The CDR3 loop spans 13 amino acids. With 6 bases removed from V and 8 bases from J, the gap between germline ends came to 19 bases. CDR3 in DNA: TGCAGTGCGATGACAAGGGGACTAGCCGGCTACACCCTC. Protein: CSAMTRGLAGYTL.

As to this clonotype: It may be a read error: a sequence one base away is much more abundant. This sequence joins TRBV5-8 and TRBJ2-1; the match to TRBD2 covers 11 bases. This CDR3 has 16 amino acids. In germline, CDR1 is SGHTS, CDR2 YDEGEE. CDR3 bases: TGTACCAGCAGCTTTCCCTTAGCGGGAGGGCCCGGAGAGCAGTTCTTC. Its translation is CTSSFPLAGGPGEQFF.

The rearrangement joins TRBV6-2 or TRBV6-3 to TRBJ2-7, with D possibly TRBD1 on 6 matching bases. V lost 4 bases, J lost 7 bases, and 20 bases lay in between. This CDR3 region has 15 residues. Germline V CDR1 and CDR2: MNHEY, SVGEGT. CDR3 in amino acids: CASSSMNLIGGEQYF. The CDR3 DNA follows: TGTGCCAGCAGTTCCATGAATCTGATAGGGGGTGAGCAGTACTTC.

As regards this clonotype: Germline and junction disagree at one end, which may indicate a read error. The chain links TRBV5-5 to TRBJ1-6; 9 nucleotides match TRBD1. This CDR3 spans 13 amino acids. CDR1 and CDR2 from the germline V gene are SGHKS and YYEKEE (reference sequence). The CDR3: CTSSGQGSSPLHF. The CDR3 DNA is TGTACCAGCAGTGGACAGGGGAGTTCACCCCTCCACTTT.